This T cell receptor beta chain was identified during a study of shared clonotypes between healthy human individuals. Using immunoSEQ multiplex PCR, the repertoire was profiled, and TCRdb retains in-frame clones only, with some absent. The sample comprises about 2.2 million clones, 93% of which are singletons, and around 1.7% rests with the top ten. Germline V gene data show CDR1 as LNHDA and CDR2 as SQIVND (reference sequence). This CDR3 contains 13 residues. The trim removed 10 bases at V and 1 base at J, leaving 3 bases unmatched. Naive CD8 populations comprised CD45RO-negative cells positively selected for CCR7, excluding terminally differentiated effector memory CD45RA+ cells.

The sample consisted of naive CD8+ T cells from PBMCs. The clonotype originates from a man younger than 35 in good health. Some clones in this sample may be carry-over from other donors' samples. The chain joins TRBV19 to TRBJ1-2, with TRBD1 identical over 10 bases. The CDR3 region has the DNA TGTGCCACCCGGACAGGGGGTAACTATGGCTACACCTTC. Translating gives CATRTGGNYGYTF.